This is a list of T cell receptor beta chains from one sample in a study of shared clonotypes between healthy human individuals. Method: immunoSEQ multiplex PCR; TCRdb's copy keeps in-frame clones and lacks some. This table has more than 600,000 clones, 92% appearing once. Input material: naive CD8+ T cells sorted from blood. All receptors come from a young man in good health. CDR3s include the opening cysteine and the closing phenylalanine or tryptophan. A D gene is named only where the DNA matches it firmly. Rows may omit the clone size; those that give it use once, few, many or a size class.

>once|TRBJ2-7|TRBV28|TRBD1
CASSSGTGAYEQYF
TGTGCCAGCAGTTCCGGGACAGGCGCCTACGAGCAGTACTTC
>-|TRBJ2-7|TRBV28|TRBD1
CASSSTGTGTYEQYF
TGTGCCAGCAGTTCGACCGGGACAGGGACCTACGAGCAGTACTTC
>-|TRBJ2-7|TRBV27|TRBD1
CASSLNVDRGIPYEQYF
TGTGCCAGCAGTTTAAACGTCGACAGGGGAATTCCCTACGAGCAGTACTTC
>-|TRBJ1-5|TRBV23-1|-
CASSQAGQGNNQPQHF
TGCGCCAGCAGTCAAGCGGGGCAGGGCAACAATCAGCCCCAGCATTTT
>-|TRBJ2-5|TRBV27|-
CASSLGPRQTQYF
TGTGCCAGCAGTTTAGGACCCAGGCAGACCCAGTACTTC
>once|TRBJ2-1|TRBV10-1|TRBD2
CASSDWTSGGNHYNEQFF
TGCGCCAGCAGTGATTGGACTAGCGGGGGCAACCACTACAATGAGCAGTTCTTC
>-|TRBJ2-4|TRBV5-4|-
CASSLATSPGDIQYF
TGTGCCAGCAGCTTGGCCACCTCCCCGGGGGACATTCAGTACTTC
>-|TRBJ2-7|TRBV9|-
CASSVQADFYEQYF
TGTGCCAGCAGCGTACAGGCAGACTTTTACGAGCAGTACTTC
>-|TRBJ1-1|TRBV11-2|-
CASSRGRTEAFF
TGTGCCAGCAGCCGGGGGAGGACTGAAGCTTTCTTT
>-|TRBJ1-1|TRBV28|-
CASSEPGELNTEAFF
TGTGCCAGCAGTGAGCCAGGGGAACTGAACACTGAAGCTTTCTTT
>-|TRBJ2-1|TRBV11-2|-
CASSFGTRDEQFF
TGTGCCAGCAGCTTCGGGACGCGGGATGAGCAGTTCTTC
>-|TRBJ1-2|TRBV15|-
CATSRVRRIYGYTF
TGTGCCACCAGCAGAGTACGACGGATCTATGGCTACACCTTC
>-|TRBJ1-1|TRBV5-1|TRBD1
CASSPGTGAYKDTEAFF
TGCGCCAGCAGCCCGGGGACAGGGGCATATAAGGACACTGAAGCTTTCTTT
>-|TRBJ2-1|TRBV4-1|TRBD2
CASSQDRAGGRFF
TGCGCCAGCAGCCAAGATCGGGCGGGAGGGAGGTTCTTC
>-|TRBJ2-1|TRBV11-2|-
CASSLVPWGNEQFF
TGTGCCAGCAGCTTAGTTCCATGGGGAAATGAGCAGTTCTTC
>-|TRBJ2-1|TRBV9|-
CASSVVGYREQFF
TGTGCCAGCAGCGTAGTGGGCTACAGGGAGCAGTTCTTC
>once|TRBJ1-2|TRBV5-1|TRBD1
CASSLRSGGNFIHGYTF
TGCGCCAGCAGCTTGAGGTCAGGGGGGAACTTTATACATGGCTACACCTTC
>-|TRBJ2-1|TRBV7-9|-
CAGTKEGRHYNEQFF
TGTGCCGGCACTAAGGAGGGTAGGCACTACAATGAGCAGTTCTTC
>-|TRBJ1-1|TRBV7-9|-
CASSLVQLLAFF
TGTGCCAGCAGCTTAGTTCAGCTGTTGGCTTTCTTT
>-|TRBJ2-7|TRBV19|TRBD2
CASSIDLTSGRGEYF
TGTGCCAGTAGTATAGATTTGACTAGCGGGAGAGGGGAGTACTTC
>once|TRBJ2-5|TRBV7-9|-
CASSLTETQYF
TGTGCCAGCAGCCTCACAGAGACCCAGTACTTC
>-|TRBJ2-1|TRBV11-1|-
CASSSTDIQGNEQFF
TGTGCCAGCAGCTCTACGGACATACAAGGCAATGAGCAGTTCTTC
>-|TRBJ2-5|TRBV10-2|TRBD1
CASSGVDRVQETQYF
TGCGCCAGCAGTGGCGTTGACAGGGTCCAAGAGACCCAGTACTTC
>-|TRBJ2-1|TRBV5-1|TRBD2
CASSSEGLAGESYNEQFF
TGCGCCAGCAGCTCGGAGGGTTTAGCGGGAGAGTCCTACAATGAGCAGTTCTTC
>-|TRBJ2-5|TRBV2|-
CASSPRGRETQYF
TGTGCCAGCAGTCCCCGGGGGCGGGAGACCCAGTACTTC
>-|TRBJ1-5|TRBV19|-
CASSIVPLGLNSNQPQHF
TGTGCCAGTAGTATAGTCCCTTTGGGACTGAATAGCAATCAGCCCCAGCATTTT
>-|TRBJ2-7|TRBV11-2|-
CASSLSRAYEQYF
TGTGCCAGCAGCTTATCCAGGGCCTACGAGCAGTACTTC
>-|TRBJ2-2|TRBV7-9|-
CASSFPLRELNTGELFF
TGTGCCAGCAGCTTTCCTCTCCGGGAGTTAAACACCGGGGAGCTGTTTTTT
>-|TRBJ2-3|TRBV29-1|TRBD2
CSAGLAGEEDTQYF
TGCAGCGCCGGACTAGCGGGAGAGGAAGATACGCAGTATTTT
>-|TRBJ2-3|TRBV29-1|TRBD2
CSVVWEGDTQYF
TGCAGCGTTGTTTGGGAGGGGGATACGCAGTATTTT
>-|TRBJ2-1|TRBV28|-
CASMFRPADEQFF
TGTGCCAGCATGTTCAGGCCTGCGGATGAGCAGTTCTTC